The clone carrying this T cell receptor (beta chain) occurred many times. Its target is not known. Looked up from germline, CDR1 is MNHEY and CDR2 is SVGAGI. With 5 bases clipped from V and 0 bases from J, the junction kept 7 bases outside the gene matches. The CDR3 runs 16 residues. The data originate from a study of read filtering for tumor transcriptome and immune sequencing. Background on the study: By R-ISS, stages I, II and III held approximately 8, 16 and 7 patients. RNA-seq yielded only about 75 to 1273 TCR reads, IR-seq about 4 to 10.27 million. Study-level results: IR-seq captured clonotypes deeper and more reliably than RNA-seq.

This library used 300 to 450 ng RNA and molecular barcoded adaptors spanning alpha/delta and beta/gamma chains. In TCRdb, the reads were re-called with MiXCR into one record per CDR3 protein. The sample consists of approximately 58,000 distinct CDR3 sequences, roughly an eighth of them appearing once. The sample consisted of a population of CD138-negative cells sorted from bone marrow. The clonotype originates from a donor over 35 with multiple myeloma. This chain joins TRBV6-5 and TRBJ2-7; 10 bases are a match to TRBD1. The CDR3 reads CASSDTGTGASYEQYF. DNA of the CDR3: TGTGCCAGCAGTGATACCGGGACAGGGGCCTCCTACGAGCAGTACTTC.